The clone carrying this T cell receptor beta chain is medium-sized by frequency. What it binds is unknown. CDR1 and CDR2 from the germline V gene are MNHEY and SVGEGT. This CDR3 comprises 11 residues. Roughly 38,000 genome equivalents of blood DNA were amplified for TRB. TRB was amplified by touch-down multiplex PCR, primer pools A and B combined. TCRdb reprocessed the multiplex PCR reads, with one entry per CDR3 protein and no DNA. The sample totals 2,000 to 2,500 distinct CDR3 sequences. These data come from a study of T cell clusters in autoimmune cytopenias. General study findings and limits: Physiological T cell clusters of healthy donors were apparently absent in primary autoimmune cytopenia patients.

The data also belong to a second study, concerning T cell repertoires in aging, cancer and after chemotherapy. From that study: The whole study produced a dataset of roughly 8.6 million TCR reads. Hematological cancer patients had lymphoid organ infiltration that may impair thymic emigration or T cell expansion.

The rearrangement joins TRBV6-2 or TRBV6-3 to TRBJ2-1. The clonotype comes from a human donor with an autoimmune cytopenia or autoimmune hepatitis (not recorded which). Sequencing was carried out using peripheral blood. The CDR3: CASSWDNEQFF.